The 10 T cell receptor beta chains given below trace back to one sample, sequenced in a study of graft-versus-host responses after intestinal transplantation. The antigens these receptors bind are not known. The protocol was immunoSEQ multiplex PCR, while the TCRdb copy is restricted to in-frame clones and leaves out a portion. The table lists about 110,000 clones, approximately 93% of them singletons. Source: unstimulated CD8+ T cells sorted from spleen or lymph node cells, taken before transplant. These receptors were collected from a human donor who was the organ donor for an intestinal transplant.

The V call is TRBV27, the J call TRBJ1-2, with D hard to call. This CDR3 spans 17 amino acids. Trimming cost V 2 bases and J 6 bases, with 22 bases left between them. Germline CDR1 is MNHEY and CDR2 is SMNVEV (reference sequence). The CDR3 spells CASSLTTLPNPFNGYTF. The CDR3, as DNA: TGTGCCAGCAGTTTAACCACTCTCCCGAACCCGTTTAATGGCTACACCTTC.

The rearrangement joins TRBV19 to TRBJ2-7, with D possibly being TRBD1 (6 bases). Germline lookup yields CDR1 LNHDA and CDR2 SQIVND (reference sequence). This CDR3 comprises 13 residues. Trimming took 3 bases from V and 6 from J, leaving 12 bases between them. CDR3 amino acids: CASSILLGGEQYF. The CDR3 DNA sequence: TGTGCCAGTAGTATCCTTCTAGGGGGCGAGCAGTACTTC.

The V call is TRBV15, the J call TRBJ1-1; 7 bases agree with TRBD1. The CDR3 contains 16 residues. The germline V gene has CDR1 LNHNV and CDR2 YYDKDF (reference sequence). With V trimmed by 1 base and J by 0 bases, 5 bases remained unmatched. This CDR3 is CATSRGRQGMNTEAFF. The CDR3 nucleotides read TGTGCCACCAGCAGAGGCAGACAGGGAATGAACACTGAAGCTTTCTTT. Supplemented by reference TRBV15 and TRBJ1-1, the full variable domain reads DAMVIQNPRYQVTQFGKPVTLSCSQTLNHNVMYWYQQKSSQAPKLLFHYYDKDFNNEADTPDNFQSRRPNTSFCFLDIRSPGLGDTAMYLCATSRGRQGMNTEAFFGQGTRLTVV.

The table lists this clone with a count of one. Here the CDR3 reads CSVEFLTGANVLTF. CDR3 coding DNA: TGCAGCGTTGAATTCCTGACCGGGGCCAACGTCCTGACTTTC. The chain is built from TRBV29-1 and TRBJ2-6; D is uncertain. Trimming shortened V by 2 bases and J by 4 bases, and 9 bases separated the two germline ends. This CDR3 has 14 residues. Germline CDR1 is SQVTM and CDR2 is ANQGSEA.

The sample holds one count of this clone. V gene TRBV27 combines with J gene TRBJ2-7; D is perhaps TRBD1 or TRBD2 (5 bases each). The CDR3 loop spans 16 amino acids. The germline V gene encodes CDR1 MNHEY and CDR2 SMNVEV (reference sequence). V lost 3 bases and J 2 bases, leaving 17 bases between the germline ends. CDR3 DNA sequence: TGTGCCAGCAGTTTTAACCAGTGGGGGTATCCCTACGAGCAGTACTTC. Its translation: CASSFNQWGYPYEQYF.

This chain joins TRBV30 and TRBJ2-3; 7 bases fit TRBD2. The CDR3 covers 13 residues. Germline V lookup: CDR1 GTSNPN, CDR2 SVGIG (reference sequence). The V gene end was trimmed by 2 bases and the J gene end by 6 bases; junction bases not matched to a gene: 5. CDR3 coding DNA: TGTGCCTGGAGTTGGCGGGAGCGGGATACGCAGTATTTT. This translates into CAWSWRERDTQYF.

The rearrangement links TRBV4-1 to TRBJ1-1; D unresolved. The V end was cut by 0 bases, the J end by 4 bases, with 9 bases between. The CDR3 loop spans 14 amino acids. Germline assignment: CDR1 MGHRA and CDR2 YSYEKL. The CDR3 protein is CASSQEVGITEAFF. CDR3 in DNA: TGCGCCAGCAGCCAAGAAGTGGGAATCACTGAAGCTTTCTTT.

This chain uses TRBV4-1 with TRBJ2-7; possible D gene TRBD2, 5 bases. The CDR3 consists of 15 residues. V was clipped by 1 base and J by 4 bases, with 14 bases between them. Looked up from germline, CDR1 is MGHRA and CDR2 is YSYEKL. The CDR3 coding sequence is TGCGCCAGCAGCCAAGGTGTTAGCGACCTTTACGAGCAGTACTTC. Its protein product is CASSQGVSDLYEQYF.

The rearrangement uses TRBV5-1 and TRBJ2-1; D not resolved. CDR1 SGHRS and CDR2 YFSETQ come from the germline V gene. The CDR3 is made up of 11 amino acids. The V end was cut by 2 bases, the J end by 8 bases, with 5 bases between. CDR3 amino acids: CASSLGYEQFF. The CDR3, as DNA: TGCGCCAGCAGCTTAGGCTATGAGCAGTTCTTC.

The V and J genes are TRBV7-2 and TRBJ2-3; D is perhaps TRBD2 (6 bases). CDR3 size: 17 residues. With 5 bases removed from V and 3 bases from J, the gap between germline ends came to 21 bases. CDR1 SGHTA and CDR2 FQGNSA come from the germline V gene. The CDR3 is CASSLPVAGRWTDTQYF. The CDR3 DNA sequence: TGTGCCAGCAGCCTCCCCGTGGCGGGGCGGTGGACAGATACGCAGTATTTT. Looking up the rest from reference TRBV7-2 and TRBJ2-3 gives the full variable domain: GAGVSQSPSNKVTEKGKDVELRCDPISGHTALYWYRQSLGQGLEFLIYFQGNSAPDKSGLPSDRFSAERTGGSVSTLTIQRTQQEDSAVYLCASSLPVAGRWTDTQYFGPGTRLTVL.